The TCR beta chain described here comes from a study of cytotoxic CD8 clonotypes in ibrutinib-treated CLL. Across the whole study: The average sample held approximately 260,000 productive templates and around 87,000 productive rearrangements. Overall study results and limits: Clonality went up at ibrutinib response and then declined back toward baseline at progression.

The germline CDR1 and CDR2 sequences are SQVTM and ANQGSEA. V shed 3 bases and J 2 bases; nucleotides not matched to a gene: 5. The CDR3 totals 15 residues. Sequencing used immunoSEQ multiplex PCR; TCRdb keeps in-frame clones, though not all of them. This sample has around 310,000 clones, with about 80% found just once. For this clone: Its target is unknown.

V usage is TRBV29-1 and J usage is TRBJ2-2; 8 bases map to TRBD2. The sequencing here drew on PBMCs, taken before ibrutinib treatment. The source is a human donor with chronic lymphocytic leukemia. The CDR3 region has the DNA TGCAGCGTTGATTTTATAGCGGGAAACACCGGGGAGCTGTTTTTT. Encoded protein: CSVDFIAGNTGELFF.